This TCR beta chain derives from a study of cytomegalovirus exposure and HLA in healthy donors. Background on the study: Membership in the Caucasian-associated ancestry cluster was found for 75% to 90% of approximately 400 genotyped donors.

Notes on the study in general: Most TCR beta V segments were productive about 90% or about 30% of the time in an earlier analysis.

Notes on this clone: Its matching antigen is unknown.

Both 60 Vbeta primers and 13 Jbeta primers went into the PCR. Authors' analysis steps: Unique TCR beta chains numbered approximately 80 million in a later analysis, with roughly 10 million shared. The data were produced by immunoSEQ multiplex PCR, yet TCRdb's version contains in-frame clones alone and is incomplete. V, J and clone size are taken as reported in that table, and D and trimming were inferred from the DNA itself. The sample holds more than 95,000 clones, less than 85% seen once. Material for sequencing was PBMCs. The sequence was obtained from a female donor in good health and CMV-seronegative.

The CDR3 is CASAHQGARSETQYF. CDR3 sequence (DNA): TGTGCCAGCGCCCACCAAGGCGCGAGGTCGGAGACCCAGTACTTC. V and J are TRBV7-6 and TRBJ2-5; no clear D gene. Trimming removed 8 bases at V and 5 bases at J, with 21 bases between. CDR1 and CDR2 from the germline V gene are SGHVS and FNYEAQ. There are 15 residues in the CDR3.